The T cell receptor beta chain under discussion was sequenced for a study of blood T cell repertoires in COVID-19 (dated by TCRdb to 2018 to 2020). Study-level background: Samples from collaborators originated in the United States, Italy and Spain and spanned both the acute and convalescent phases of COVID-19. The dataset comprised deeply sampled blood TCRbeta repertoires from subjects exposed to, actively infected with, or recovered from COVID-19. Where available, HLA class I and class II types were taken from metadata supplied by the sample provider and were not determined by assay-based typing. The prospective study material was composed of cDNA or gDNA derived from T cells, B-cell-depleted T cells, or PBMCs. The repertoires were released in a freely available public database intended as a resource for research on the immune response to SARS-CoV-2. Nearly every sample came with metadata listing a de-identified subject ID, COVID-19 status, age in years and sex. Samples were obtained from the ongoing ImmuneRACE study (first 160 participants) and from over 1,000 subjects provided by 6 global collaborators.

The paper as a whole reports these results and caveats: The quantity of clinical and demographic metadata differed by source and by participant and was supplied without curation.

TCRbeta CDR3 regions were amplified from genomic DNA using the immunoSEQ Assay, a bias-controlled multiplex PCR. The authors' analysis ran thus. Nucleated cell counts per sample were estimated from amplification of reference gene primers within the assay. Sequence reads were collapsed and filtered to measure the absolute abundance of every unique TCRbeta CDR3 rearrangement. For each sample, productive Simpson clonality was calculated by taking the square root of Simpson's diversity index across productive rearrangements. Here the immuneACCESS table is served through TCRdb, limited to in-frame sequences with V and J called. Missing clones are a known gap in these copies; in checked studies unresolved V genes cover under half, and the rest lacks a known reason. That table is the source of V, J and clone size, and D and trimming were worked out from the DNA. The sample table contains 200,000 to 300,000 clones; only one count was recorded for around 85% of them. The leading ten clones occupy around 5.9% of the sample.

Collaborating institutions collected whole blood in K2EDTA tubes following their own protocols. For TCRbeta analysis, collaborator samples were shipped as frozen whole blood, as isolated PBMCs, or as DNA extracted from either sample type. CDR1 and CDR2 were assigned from the germline V gene as SGHAT and FQNNGV. V ends up 5 bases short and J 4 bases short, with an unmatched junction base count of 3. Measured from the cysteine to the phenylalanine, the CDR3 is 13 residues long. Of all the DNA, just the CDR3 is kept, 39 bases in frame from base 1. Concerning this clone itself: Which antigen it targets is not known. Per-base qualities were not stored, and no clone one base away is much larger.

Sequencing was carried out using peripheral blood. The receptor was derived from a man aged 60-69 years with acute or convalescent COVID-19. The chain joins TRBV11-2 to TRBJ1-2, with 8 bases matching TRBD1. The CDR3 amino acid sequence is: CASSRQGRYGYTF. In nucleotide form, the sequence is TGTGCCAGCAGCCGACAGGGGCGCTATGGCTACACCTTC.